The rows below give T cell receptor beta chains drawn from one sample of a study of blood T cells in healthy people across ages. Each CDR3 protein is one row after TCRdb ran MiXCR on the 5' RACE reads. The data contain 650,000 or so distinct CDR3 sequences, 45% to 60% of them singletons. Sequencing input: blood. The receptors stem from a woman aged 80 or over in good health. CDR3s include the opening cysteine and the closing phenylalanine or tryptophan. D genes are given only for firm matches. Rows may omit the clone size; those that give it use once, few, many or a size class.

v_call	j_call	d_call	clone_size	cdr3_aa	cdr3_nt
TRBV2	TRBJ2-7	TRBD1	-	CASRKDRGTDEQYF	TGTGCCAGCAGGAAAGACAGGGGGACGGACGAGCAGTACTTC
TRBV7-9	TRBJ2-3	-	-	CASTHSRGEDTQYF	TGTGCCAGCACCCACTCCCGAGGGGAAGATACGCAGTATTTT
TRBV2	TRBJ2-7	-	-	CASSALQGFVEQYF	TGTGCCAGCAGTGCTCTACAGGGTTTTGTCGAGCAGTACTTC
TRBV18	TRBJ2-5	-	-	CASSPALGETQYF	TGTGCCAGCTCACCTGCCCTGGGAGAGACCCAGTACTTC
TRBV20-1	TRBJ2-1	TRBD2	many	CSAGGARSYNEQFF	TGCAGTGCGGGAGGGGCGAGATCCTACAATGAGCAGTTCTTC
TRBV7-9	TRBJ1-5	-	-	CASSLGMGEQPQHF	TGTGCCAGCAGCTTAGGAATGGGGGAGCAGCCCCAGCATTTT
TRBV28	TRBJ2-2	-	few	CASILGVNTGELFF	TGTGCCAGCATCCTGGGGGTGAACACCGGGGAGCTGTTTTTT
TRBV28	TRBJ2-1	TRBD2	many	CASSHSGSSYNEQFF	TGTGCCAGCAGCCACAGCGGGAGCTCCTACAATGAGCAGTTCTTC
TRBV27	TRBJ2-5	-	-	CASSLNPVPTGETQYF	TGTGCCAGCAGTTTAAATCCGGTCCCTACGGGGGAGACCCAGTACTTC
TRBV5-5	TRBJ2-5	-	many	CASSLGMAQLQETQYF	TGTGCCAGCAGCTTGGGAATGGCACAGCTTCAAGAGACCCAGTACTTC
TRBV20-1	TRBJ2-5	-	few	CSANRVRNAKEQYF	TGCAGTGCTAACCGGGTCCGCAATGCAAAGGAGCAGTACTTC
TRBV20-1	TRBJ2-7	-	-	CSAREDYEQYF	TGCAGTGCTAGAGAGGATTACGAGCAGTACTTC
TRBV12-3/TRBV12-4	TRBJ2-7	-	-	CASRADRTEQYF	TGTGCCAGCAGAGCGGACAGAACCGAGCAGTACTTC
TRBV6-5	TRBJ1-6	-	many	CASRLAWGDNSPLHF	TGTGCCAGCAGACTTGCGTGGGGGGACAATTCACCCCTCCACTTT
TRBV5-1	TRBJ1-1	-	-	CASSLEMGSVHTEAFF	TGCGCCAGCAGCTTGGAGATGGGATCGGTGCACACTGAAGCTTTCTTT
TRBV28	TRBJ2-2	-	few	CAIGPGRTGELFF	TGTGCCATAGGACCTGGCAGGACCGGGGAGCTGTTTTTT
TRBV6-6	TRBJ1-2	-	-	CASSYQGQGTGGYTF	TGTGCCAGCAGTTACCAGGGGCAGGGAACGGGTGGCTACACCTTC
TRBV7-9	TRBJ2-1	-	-	CASSSDGPRGEQFF	TGTGCCAGCAGCAGCGACGGGCCTCGGGGAGAGCAGTTCTTC
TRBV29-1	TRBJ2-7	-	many	CSVEDSQGGISYEQYF	TGCAGCGTTGAAGATAGCCAGGGGGGGATCTCCTACGAGCAGTACTTC
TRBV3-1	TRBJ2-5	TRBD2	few	CASSQDSGGGLGVETQYF	TGTGCCAGCAGCCAAGATAGTGGGGGGGGACTTGGAGTAGAGACCCAGTACTTC
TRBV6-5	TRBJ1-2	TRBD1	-	CASSKTGTENGYTF	TGTGCCAGCAGCAAAACCGGGACAGAGAATGGCTACACCTTC
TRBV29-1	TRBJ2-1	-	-	CSVEVRSYNEQFF	TGCAGCGTCGAGGTACGCTCCTACAATGAGCAGTTCTTC
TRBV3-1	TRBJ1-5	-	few	CASSPNGNQPQHF	TGTGCCAGCAGCCCCAATGGTAATCAGCCCCAGCATTTT
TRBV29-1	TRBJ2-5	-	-	CSVASETQYF	TGCAGCGTTGCTAGTGAGACCCAGTACTTC
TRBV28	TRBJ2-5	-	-	CASSTRNQETQYF	TGTGCCAGCAGTACCCGGAACCAAGAGACCCAGTACTTC
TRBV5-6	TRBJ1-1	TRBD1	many	CASSLLTLGTGVYTEAFF	TGTGCCAGCAGCTTGCTGACACTCGGGACAGGGGTCTACACTGAAGCTTTCTTT
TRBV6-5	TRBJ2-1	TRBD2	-	CASSYSSGRVNEQFF	TGTGCCAGCAGTTACTCTAGCGGGAGGGTGAATGAGCAGTTCTTC
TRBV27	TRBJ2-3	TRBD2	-	CPSSLYAPSGSADTQYF	TGTCCCAGCAGTTTATATGCCCCGAGCGGGAGCGCAGATACGCAGTATTTT